The next 3 T cell receptor beta chains were all read from a single sample in a study of Ad26.COV2.S vaccination and SARS-CoV-2 variants. Data came from immunoSEQ multiplex PCR; TCRdb stores just in-frame clones and leaves some out. The sample carries some 290,000 clones, approximately 86% recorded once. The treatment denotes: 15 to 20 received Ad26.COV2.S at low or high dose, single or two shots; roughly 5 received placebo; per-sample allocation not given. Collection of the samples took place on day 63 after the first injection of vaccine or placebo. Source: peripheral blood, taken in a trial of Ad26.COV2.S vaccine versus placebo. Every receptor here comes from a person aged 18 to 59 who received the Ad26.COV2.S COVID-19 vaccine or a placebo.

The genes are TRBV7-9 and TRBJ2-5; D is perhaps TRBD1 or TRBD2 (6 bases each). The CDR3 runs to 14 residues. Germline values: CDR1 SEHNR, CDR2 FQNEAQ (reference sequence). Trimming left V 1 base short and J 5 bases short, with 11 bases between. In nucleotides, the CDR3 is TGTGCCAGCAGCTTAGGGGGGGCTCAGGAGACCCAGTACTTC. This translates into CASSLGGAQETQYF.

In this sample, this clone turned up a few times. V is TRBV7-8 and J is TRBJ1-5; D call uncertain. Looked up from germline, CDR1 is SGHVS and CDR2 is FQNEAQ. V lost 5 bases and J 6 bases, leaving 20 bases between the germline ends. CDR3 length: 16 amino acids. The CDR3 is CASSPRLGSGFQPQHF. The CDR3 DNA follows: TGTGCCAGCAGCCCCAGGTTGGGGTCTGGGTTTCAGCCCCAGCATTTT.

The chain joins TRBV25-1 to TRBJ1-2; 8 bases line up with TRBD1. Germline lookup yields CDR1 MGHDK and CDR2 SYGVNS. V lost 3 bases to trimming and J lost 0 bases; unmatched junction nucleotides: 3. This CDR3 region has 15 residues. Written as DNA, the CDR3 is TGTGCCAGCAGTGAGACAGGGGTCTCTAACTATGGCTACACCTTC. This translates into CASSETGVSNYGYTF.